Below, 18 T cell receptor beta chains from the same sample are listed, as sequenced in a study of cytomegalovirus exposure and HLA in healthy donors. Primers included in the PCR were 60 Vbeta and 13 Jbeta primers. Assay used: immunoSEQ multiplex PCR; TCRdb lists only in-frame clones, some missing. This table has around 100,000 clones, nearly 65% appearing once. Sample: PBMCs. These receptors were obtained from a human donor in good health.

This chain connects TRBV18 to TRBJ2-3; 8 positions agree with TRBD2. V trimming: 3 bases; J trimming: 3 bases; junction bases outside the gene matches: 5. Germline CDR1 is KGHSH and CDR2 is LQKENI. The CDR3 runs to 15 residues. CDR3 sequence reads: CASSPGLAATDTQYF. Written as DNA, the CDR3 is TGTGCCAGCTCACCTGGACTAGCTGCTACAGATACGCAGTATTTT.

This clone was found many times. The chain uses TRBV4-1 and TRBJ2-1, with D hard to call. This CDR3 region has 13 residues. The V and J ends lost 0 bases and 12 bases respectively, with 12 bases between them. In germline, CDR1 is MGHRA, CDR2 YSYEKL. CDR3: CASSQDIPPRQFF. The CDR3 DNA sequence: TGCGCCAGCAGCCAAGATATTCCCCCGAGGCAGTTCTTC.

The chain employs TRBV19 and TRBJ2-6; possible D gene TRBD1, 6 bases. Germline V CDR1 and CDR2: LNHDA, SQIVND (reference sequence). With 7 bases removed from V and 2 bases from J, the gap between germline ends came to 21 bases. This CDR3 contains 18 residues. The CDR3 loop reads CASNFARGIIPGANVLTF. The CDR3 DNA reads as TGTGCCAGTAATTTCGCCAGGGGCATTATCCCTGGGGCCAACGTCCTGACTTTC.

The sample holds a few counts of this clone. The chain combines TRBV19 with TRBJ2-6; 11 bases map to TRBD1. This CDR3 spans 19 amino acids. V lost 5 bases and J lost 2; bases outside the gene matches: 11. Looked up from germline, CDR1 is LNHDA and CDR2 is SQIVND (reference sequence). Here the CDR3 DNA reads TGTGCCAGTAGTTGCAGGACAGGGGGCGGGTGTACTGGGGCCAACGTCCTGACTTTC. Its protein product is CASSCRTGGGCTGANVLTF.

This clone was recorded a few times. This chain joins TRBV5-1 and TRBJ2-7; 10 bases are a match to TRBD1. Germline V CDR1 and CDR2: SGHRS, YFSETQ. With V trimmed by 5 bases and J by 4 bases, 9 bases remained unmatched. This CDR3 region has 15 residues. The CDR3 region has the DNA TGCGCCAGCAGAACCGGGACAGGGGATTTTTACGAGCAGTACTTC. As protein: CASRTGTGDFYEQYF. Filled out from reference TRBV5-1 and TRBJ2-7, the complete variable domain reads KAGVTQTPRYLIKTRGQQVTLSCSPISGHRSVSWYQQTPGQGLQFLFEYFSETQRNKGNFPGRFSGRQFSNSRSEMNVSTLELGDSALYLCASRTGTGDFYEQYFGPGTRLTVT.

This clone was detected many times. The J gene is TRBJ1-4, the V gene TRBV5-1; no clear D. Trimming cost V 0 bases and J 8 bases, with 17 bases left between them. Germline V gene sequence: CDR1 SGHRS, CDR2 YFSETQ. The CDR3 length is 16 residues. In DNA form, the CDR3 reads TGCGCCAGCAGCTTGGTGTCTGGCAGGAGCGGGGAAAAACTGTTTTTT. Translation: CASSLVSGRSGEKLFF.

The table lists this clone with a few counts. The genes are TRBV18 and TRBJ2-2; tentative D call: TRBD1 (5 bases). This CDR3 spans 15 amino acids. The germline V gene encodes CDR1 KGHSH and CDR2 LQKENI. The V end was cut by 5 bases, the J end by 6 bases, with 16 bases between. The CDR3 region has the DNA TGTGCCAGCTCATCTCTAAGGGGCGACGCCGGGGAGCTGTTTTTT. Its protein product is CASSSLRGDAGELFF.

CDR3 DNA sequence: TGTGCCACCAGCCAAGACAGGGGAAATTCACCCCTCCACTTT. Its translation is CATSQDRGNSPLHF. The rearrangement joins TRBV15 to TRBJ1-6, with 8 bases that match TRBD1. The CDR3 covers 14 residues. Per the germline V gene, CDR1 is LNHNV and CDR2 is YYDKDF (reference sequence). Trimming removed 5 bases from V and 7 bases from J; junction bases left unmatched: 4.

In DNA form, the CDR3 reads TGCGCCAGCAGCCAAGTATCACTAGCGGGCAACACCGGGGAGCTGTTTTTT. Its protein is CASSQVSLAGNTGELFF. V is TRBV4-1 and J is TRBJ2-2; 9 bases fit TRBD2. With 1 base clipped from V and 2 bases from J, the junction kept 5 bases outside the gene matches. The CDR3 has 17 residues. The germline V gene has CDR1 MGHRA and CDR2 YSYEKL.

The V call is TRBV5-4, the J call TRBJ2-3, with 11 positions matching TRBD2. With 2 bases clipped from V and 2 bases from J, the junction kept 10 bases outside the gene matches. This CDR3 has 18 amino acids. Germline loops: CDR1 SGHNT, CDR2 YYREEE (reference sequence). The CDR3 nucleotides are TGTGCCAGCAGCTTACGGGGTGCTAGCGGGAGGTTCACAGATACGCAGTATTTT. Its translation is CASSLRGASGRFTDTQYF.

This clone is judged medium-sized. The CDR3 protein is CASSESPKETQYF. The CDR3 nucleotides read TGTGCCAGCAGTGAATCCCCCAAAGAGACCCAGTACTTC. V is TRBV25-1 and J is TRBJ2-5; no firm D call. The germline V and J ends were trimmed by 1 base and 3 bases, with 6 bases remaining between them. Looked up from germline, CDR1 is MGHDK and CDR2 is SYGVNS. This CDR3 has 13 residues.

The CDR3, as DNA: TGTGCCAGCAGCTTATGGGTTGGGGGACTAGCGGGAGCCGGGGAGCTGTTTTTT. This sequence encodes CASSLWVGGLAGAGELFF. The chain employs TRBV7-2 and TRBJ2-2, with 14 bases fitting TRBD2. Looked up from germline, CDR1 is SGHTA and CDR2 is FQGNSA. V lost 2 bases, J lost 6 bases, and 8 bases stayed unmatched. This CDR3 region has 18 residues.

This clone was counted between two and nine times. The chain uses TRBV5-1 and TRBJ1-4; 7 bases are a match to TRBD1. With V trimmed by 0 bases and J by 10 bases, 6 bases remained unmatched. Germline CDR1 is SGHRS and CDR2 is YFSETQ. The CDR3 sequence is 14 residues long. CDR3 sequence (DNA): TGCGCCAGCAGCTTGGCCGACAGGGTTGGAAAACTGTTTTTT. Amino acids: CASSLADRVGKLFF.

The chain has TRBV28 and TRBJ2-5, with 8 bases fitting TRBD1. The V and J ends lost 2 bases and 3 bases, in that order; junction bases with no gene match: 17. The CDR3 has 19 amino acids. From germline, CDR1 is MDHEN and CDR2 SYDVKM. Here the CDR3 DNA reads TGTGCCAGCAGTTTACCCGAAACCTCACTCAGGGGGCTGGAAGAGACCCAGTACTTC. This gives the protein CASSLPETSLRGLEETQYF.

The V call is TRBV10-3, the J call TRBJ2-1; 11 nucleotides agree with TRBD1. The length of the CDR3 is 16 residues. CDR1 ENHRY and CDR2 SYGVKD come from the germline V gene. V was pared by 2 bases and J by 8 bases, with 8 bases of the junction left unmatched. The chain's CDR3 is CAISEAGTGGGDEQFF. The DNA of the CDR3 is TGTGCCATCAGTGAGGCCGGGACAGGGGGTGGCGATGAGCAGTTCTTC.

The V gene is TRBV4-1, the J gene TRBJ1-6, with TRBD1 as a possible D gene (5 bases). CDR3 length equals 16 residues. The germline V and J ends were trimmed by 1 base and 5 bases, with 12 bases remaining between them. In germline, CDR1 is MGHRA, CDR2 YSYEKL. This chain's CDR3 is CASSQVFQGDNSPLHF. CDR3 in DNA: TGCGCCAGCAGCCAAGTGTTTCAGGGTGATAATTCACCCCTCCACTTT.

The chain recombines TRBV6-1 with TRBJ2-2, with a possible D match to TRBD1 (5 bases). The germline CDR1 and CDR2 sequences are MNHNS and SASEGT. V lost 3 bases and J 2 bases, leaving 7 bases between the germline ends. This CDR3 is built from 14 residues. The CDR3 region is CASSDRVNTGELFF. The CDR3 DNA is TGTGCCAGCAGTGACAGGGTTAACACCGGGGAGCTGTTTTTT.

There are a few counts of this clone. The chain has TRBV5-4 and TRBJ2-6; tentatively, D is TRBD2 (5 bases). Germline CDR1 reads SGHNT; CDR2 reads YYREEE (reference sequence). The CDR3 is 16 amino acids. With 0 bases removed from V and 0 bases from J, the gap between germline ends came to 7 bases. Here the CDR3 reads CASSLVGASGANVLTF. The CDR3 DNA reads TGTGCCAGCAGCTTGGTGGGAGCCTCTGGGGCCAACGTCCTGACTTTC.